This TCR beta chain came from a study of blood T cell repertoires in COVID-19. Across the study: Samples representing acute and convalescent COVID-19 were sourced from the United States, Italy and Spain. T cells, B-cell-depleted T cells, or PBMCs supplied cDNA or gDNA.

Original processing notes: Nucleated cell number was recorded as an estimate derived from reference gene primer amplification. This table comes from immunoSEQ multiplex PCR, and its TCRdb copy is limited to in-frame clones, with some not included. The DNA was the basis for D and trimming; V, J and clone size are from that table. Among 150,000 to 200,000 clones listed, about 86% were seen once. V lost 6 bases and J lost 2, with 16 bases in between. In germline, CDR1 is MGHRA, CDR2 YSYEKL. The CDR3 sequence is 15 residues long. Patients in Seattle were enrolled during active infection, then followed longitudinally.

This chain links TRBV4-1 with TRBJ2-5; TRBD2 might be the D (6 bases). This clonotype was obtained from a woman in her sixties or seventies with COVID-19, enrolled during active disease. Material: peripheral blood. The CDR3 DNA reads TGCGCCAGCAGAGAGAGGGAGGCGGGGCAAGAGACCCAGTACTTC. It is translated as CASREREAGQETQYF.